This note documents a single T cell receptor beta chain sequence. These data belong to a study of blood T cell repertoires in COVID-19. Study-level background: PBMCs, B-cell-depleted T cells, or T cells provided the cDNA or gDNA that made up the material.

Profiled with immunoSEQ multiplex PCR; TCRdb holds only in-frame clones, not every one. This sample has around 230,000 clones; 80% to 90% occur once, and the top ten carry 2.2%. The CDR3 loop spans 12 amino acids. Between the trimmed V and J ends, which lost 8 bases and 5 bases, there was a span of 10 bases. The rearrangement links TRBV12-3 or TRBV12-4 to TRBJ1-5; possible D gene TRBD1, 6 bases. The sequence was obtained from a man aged 25-40 years who had recovered from COVID-19. The sequencing input was peripheral blood. CDR3 residues: CASQQGYQPQHF. The CDR3, as DNA: TGTGCCAGCCAGCAGGGGTATCAGCCCCAGCATTTT.